The T cell receptor beta chain under discussion was sequenced for a study of shared clonotypes between healthy human individuals. This CDR3 region has 16 residues. The ends were cut back, 1 base at V and 0 bases at J, with 10 bases in the middle. CDR1 and CDR2 (germline): SGHTA, FQGNSA. Study-wide results and limits: On the whole, naive subsets had larger estimated richness than memory subsets had.

Using immunoSEQ multiplex PCR, the repertoire was profiled, and TCRdb retains in-frame clones only, with some absent. The sample contains some 2.3 million clones, roughly 93% of which appear only once. In regard to this clone: The antigen is undetermined.

The V gene is TRBV7-2, the J gene TRBJ2-4; D remains unclear. The sample taken for sequencing was naive CD4+ T cells from PBMCs. The subset: CD45RA+ positively selected. The sequence came from a man aged 18 to 35 in good health. Some clones in this sample may be carry-over from other donors' samples. CDR3 region: CASSLDGLLAKNIQYF. In DNA, the CDR3 is TGTGCCAGCAGCTTAGATGGTTTACTAGCCAAAAACATTCAGTACTTC.